Listed below are T cell receptor beta chains from one sample, sequenced in a study of PD-1 blockade in classical Hodgkin lymphoma. Profiled with immunoSEQ multiplex PCR; TCRdb holds only in-frame clones, not every one. Of about 64,000 clones listed, more than 80% are singletons. This sample comprised peripheral blood mononuclear cells (PBMCs), obtained before the fourth cycle of nivolumab. These receptors came from a human donor with classical Hodgkin lymphoma. Each CDR3 is given with its conserved first and last residue. Fields, in order: CDR3 protein, CDR3 DNA, J gene, V gene, D gene, clone size. D genes are given only for firm matches. The size field is filled for only some rows; it gives once, few, many or a size class.

CDR3: CASSRLGGALAENNEQFF; DNA: TGTGCCAGCAGCCGATTAGGGGGGGCACTAGCAGAAAACAATGAGCAGTTCTTC; J: TRBJ2-1; V: TRBV7-6; D: NA; size: NA
CDR3: CASSGGRLGGQYF; DNA: TGTGCCAGCAGTGGGGGACGGCTGGGCGGGCAGTACTTC; J: TRBJ2-7; V: TRBV28; D: NA; size: NA
CDR3: CASSYGTSYSGELFF; DNA: TGTGCCAGCAGCTACGGGACTAGCTACTCCGGGGAGCTGTTTTTT; J: TRBJ2-2; V: TRBV7-8; D: TRBD2; size: NA
CDR3: CASSLVSGEQFF; DNA: TGTGCCAGCAGCTTAGTTTCTGGTGAGCAGTTCTTC; J: TRBJ2-1; V: TRBV7-9; D: NA; size: NA
CDR3: CASISLSGGTDTQYF; DNA: TGTGCCAGCATTTCTTTAAGCGGAGGCACAGATACGCAGTATTTT; J: TRBJ2-3; V: TRBV2; D: NA; size: NA
CDR3: CASSYRQGHNEQFF; DNA: TGTGCCAGCAGTTACAGGCAAGGACACAATGAGCAGTTCTTC; J: TRBJ2-1; V: TRBV6-5; D: NA; size: once
CDR3: CASSSGGVPYEQYF; DNA: TGTGCCAGCAGCTCGGGCGGGGTCCCCTACGAGCAGTACTTC; J: TRBJ2-7; V: TRBV7-8; D: NA; size: NA
CDR3: CASSSGTGAEKLFF; DNA: TGCGCCAGCAGCTCTGGGACAGGGGCTGAAAAACTGTTTTTT; J: TRBJ1-4; V: TRBV5-1; D: TRBD1; size: NA
CDR3: CASSVGQTTNEKLFF; DNA: TGTGCCAGCAGTGTGGGACAGACAACAAATGAAAAACTGTTTTTT; J: TRBJ1-4; V: TRBV2; D: TRBD1; size: NA
CDR3: CASSVEGEGAFFNEQFF; DNA: TGTGCCAGCAGCGTAGAGGGGGAGGGGGCCTTCTTCAATGAGCAGTTCTTC; J: TRBJ2-1; V: TRBV9; D: NA; size: few
CDR3: CASSFSGQEAFF; DNA: TGTGCCAGCAGCTTTTCGGGGCAGGAAGCTTTCTTT; J: TRBJ1-1; V: TRBV7-9; D: NA; size: NA
CDR3: CASSQDGTAINEQFF; DNA: TGCGCCAGCAGCCAAGACGGAACAGCTATCAATGAGCAGTTCTTC; J: TRBJ2-1; V: TRBV4-1; D: NA; size: NA
CDR3: CASTPRLAGVSEQYF; DNA: TGCGCCAGCACCCCCCGACTAGCGGGAGTTTCCGAGCAGTACTTC; J: TRBJ2-7; V: TRBV5-1; D: TRBD2; size: once
CDR3: CASSWGGDNNSPLHF; DNA: TGCGCCAGCAGCTGGGGAGGGGATAATAATTCACCCCTCCACTTT; J: TRBJ1-6; V: TRBV5-1; D: NA; size: NA
CDR3: CATSEQGTNQETQYF; DNA: TGTGCCACCAGCGAACAGGGGACAAACCAAGAGACCCAGTACTTC; J: TRBJ2-5; V: TRBV15; D: TRBD1; size: once
CDR3: CASSPTGSANQPQHF; DNA: TGTGCCAGCTCACCGACAGGGTCCGCCAATCAGCCCCAGCATTTT; J: TRBJ1-5; V: TRBV18; D: TRBD1; size: NA
CDR3: CASSSPGQGSYGYTF; DNA: TGTGCCAGCAGTTCCCCGGGACAGGGGAGCTATGGCTACACCTTC; J: TRBJ1-2; V: TRBV28; D: TRBD1; size: NA
CDR3: CASSLWVGRYEQYF; DNA: TGTGCCAGCAGTTTATGGGTAGGCCGCTACGAGCAGTACTTC; J: TRBJ2-7; V: TRBV28; D: NA; size: NA
CDR3: CASSQSRSTDTQYF; DNA: TGTGCCAGCAGCCAATCTAGGTCAACAGATACGCAGTATTTT; J: TRBJ2-3; V: TRBV2; D: NA; size: NA
CDR3: CASSLFVREAFF; DNA: TGTGCCAGCAGTTTATTTGTCAGAGAAGCTTTCTTT; J: TRBJ1-1; V: TRBV28; D: NA; size: NA
CDR3: CAISDTEGPGTGELFF; DNA: TGTGCCATCAGTGATACGGAGGGGCCTGGGACCGGGGAGCTGTTTTTT; J: TRBJ2-2; V: TRBV10-3; D: NA; size: NA
CDR3: CASSFSPLPNQGFYNEQFF; DNA: TGTGCCAGCAGTTTCAGCCCCCTTCCAAATCAGGGATTCTACAATGAGCAGTTCTTC; J: TRBJ2-1; V: TRBV27; D: NA; size: NA
CDR3: CASSPDLTSGYNEQFF; DNA: TGTGCCAGCAGCCCCGATCTGACTAGCGGGTACAATGAGCAGTTCTTC; J: TRBJ2-1; V: TRBV13; D: TRBD2; size: NA
CDR3: CASSVDRDRGFLSNQPQHF; DNA: TGTGCCAGCAGCGTCGACCGGGACAGGGGGTTTTTAAGCAATCAGCCCCAGCATTTT; J: TRBJ1-5; V: TRBV28; D: TRBD1; size: NA
CDR3: CASSVLGGLAKISYEQYF; DNA: TGTGCCAGCAGCGTGCTAGGGGGACTAGCGAAAATATCCTACGAGCAGTACTTC; J: TRBJ2-7; V: TRBV7-2; D: TRBD2; size: NA
CDR3: CASSPRDYGTEAPYNEQFF; DNA: TGTGCCAGCAGCCCAAGGGACTACGGAACCGAGGCCCCCTACAATGAGCAGTTCTTC; J: TRBJ2-1; V: TRBV11-2; D: TRBD2; size: NA
CDR3: CASSERGATYEQYF; DNA: TGTGCCAGCAGTGAAAGGGGCGCGACCTACGAGCAGTACTTC; J: TRBJ2-7; V: TRBV2; D: NA; size: NA
CDR3: CASSSSGSTDTQYF; DNA: TGCGCCAGCAGTTCCAGCGGGAGCACAGATACGCAGTATTTT; J: TRBJ2-3; V: TRBV5-1; D: NA; size: NA
CDR3: CASSLFRTVTAYGYTF; DNA: TGTGCCAGCAGTTTATTCCGGACAGTCACCGCCTATGGCTACACCTTC; J: TRBJ1-2; V: TRBV28; D: NA; size: NA
CDR3: CASSEDVNTEAFF; DNA: TGTGCCAGCAGTGAAGACGTGAACACTGAAGCTTTCTTT; J: TRBJ1-1; V: TRBV2; D: NA; size: NA
CDR3: CASSQQGSRVSAEAFF; DNA: TGTGCCAGCTCACAGCAGGGTTCGCGAGTTAGTGCCGAAGCTTTCTTT; J: TRBJ1-1; V: TRBV18; D: NA; size: few